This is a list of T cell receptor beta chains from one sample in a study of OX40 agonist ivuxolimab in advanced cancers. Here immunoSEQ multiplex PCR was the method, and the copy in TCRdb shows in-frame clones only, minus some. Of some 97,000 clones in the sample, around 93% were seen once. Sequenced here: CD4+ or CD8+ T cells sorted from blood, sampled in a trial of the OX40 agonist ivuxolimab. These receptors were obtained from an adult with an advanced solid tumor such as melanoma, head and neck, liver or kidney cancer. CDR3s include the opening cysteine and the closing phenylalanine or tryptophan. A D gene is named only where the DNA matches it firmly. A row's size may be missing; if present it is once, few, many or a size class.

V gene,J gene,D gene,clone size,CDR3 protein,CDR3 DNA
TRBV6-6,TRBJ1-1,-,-,CASSDSMNTEAFF,TGTGCCAGCAGTGACAGCATGAACACTGAAGCTTTCTTT
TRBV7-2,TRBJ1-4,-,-,CASSLEIREKLFF,TGTGCCAGCAGCTTAGAGATCCGTGAAAAACTGTTTTTT
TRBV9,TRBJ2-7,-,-,CASSVDHGSYEQYF,TGTGCCAGCAGCGTAGATCACGGATCCTACGAGCAGTACTTC
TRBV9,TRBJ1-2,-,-,CASSVTSASIGYGYTF,TGTGCCAGCAGCGTAACATCAGCCAGCATCGGCTATGGCTACACCTTC
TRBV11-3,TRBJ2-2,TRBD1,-,CASSLGTGGNGELFF,TGTGCCAGCAGCTTAGGGACAGGGGGCAACGGGGAGCTGTTTTTT
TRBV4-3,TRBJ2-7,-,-,CASSQDLGPDEQYF,TGCGCCAGCAGCCAAGACCTGGGCCCGGACGAGCAGTACTTC
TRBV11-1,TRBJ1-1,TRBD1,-,CASSPGQGANTEAFF,TGTGCCAGCAGCCCAGGACAGGGAGCGAACACTGAAGCTTTCTTT
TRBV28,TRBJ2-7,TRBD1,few,CASSFEDRGGYEQYF,TGTGCCAGCAGTTTCGAGGACAGGGGAGGGTACGAGCAGTACTTC
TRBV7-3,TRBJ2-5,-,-,CASSPTGQETQYF,TGTGCCAGCAGCCCCACTGGGCAAGAGACCCAGTACTTC
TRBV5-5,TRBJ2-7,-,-,CASSLGPDGSYEQYF,TGTGCCAGCAGCTTGGGCCCCGACGGCTCCTACGAGCAGTACTTC
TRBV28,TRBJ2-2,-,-,CASSPPDRAGAGELFF,TGTGCCAGCAGTCCTCCGGACAGGGCGGGAGCCGGGGAGCTGTTTTTT
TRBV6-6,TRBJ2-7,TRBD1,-,CASSYSDRGNEQYF,TGTGCCAGCAGTTACTCTGACAGGGGCAACGAGCAGTACTTC
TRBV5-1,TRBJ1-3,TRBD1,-,CASSLGTGGASGNTIYF,TGCGCCAGCAGCTTGGGAACAGGGGGCGCATCTGGAAACACCATATATTTT
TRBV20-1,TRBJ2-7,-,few,CSARLGEQYF,TGCAGTGCCCGTTTGGGGGAGCAGTACTTC
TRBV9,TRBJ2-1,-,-,CASSVDSGYNEQFF,TGTGCCAGCAGCGTTGACTCGGGCTACAATGAGCAGTTCTTC
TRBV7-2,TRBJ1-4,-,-,CASSTTGRDEKLFF,TGTGCCAGCAGCACCACAGGGAGAGATGAAAAACTGTTTTTT
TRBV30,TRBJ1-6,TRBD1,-,CAWSRRQGVSPLHF,TGTGCCTGGAGTCGGCGACAGGGAGTATCACCCCTCCACTTT
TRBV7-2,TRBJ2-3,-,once,CASSPTRTDTQYF,TGTGCCAGCAGCCCGACCCGCACAGATACGCAGTATTTT
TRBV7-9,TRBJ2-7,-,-,CASSSPPGYEQYF,TGTGCCAGCAGTTCCCCTCCCGGATACGAGCAGTACTTC
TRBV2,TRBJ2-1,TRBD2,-,CASSASTSGRYNEQFF,TGTGCCAGCAGTGCCTCGACTAGCGGGAGGTACAATGAGCAGTTCTTC
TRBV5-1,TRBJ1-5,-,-,CASSLTGQPQHF,TGCGCCAGCAGCTTGACAGGCCAGCCCCAGCATTTT
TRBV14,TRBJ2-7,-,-,CASSQDVRREISYEQYF,TGTGCCAGCAGCCAAGATGTTCGTCGGGAGATTTCCTACGAGCAGTACTTC
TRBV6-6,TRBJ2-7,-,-,CASSYSFTGRSYEQYF,TGTGCCAGCAGTTACTCGTTCACAGGGCGTAGCTACGAGCAGTACTTC
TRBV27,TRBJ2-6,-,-,CASRMAGANVLTF,TGTGCCAGCAGAATGGCTGGGGCCAACGTCCTGACTTTC
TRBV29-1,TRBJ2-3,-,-,CSAAETDTQYF,TGCAGCGCGGCTGAAACAGATACGCAGTATTTT